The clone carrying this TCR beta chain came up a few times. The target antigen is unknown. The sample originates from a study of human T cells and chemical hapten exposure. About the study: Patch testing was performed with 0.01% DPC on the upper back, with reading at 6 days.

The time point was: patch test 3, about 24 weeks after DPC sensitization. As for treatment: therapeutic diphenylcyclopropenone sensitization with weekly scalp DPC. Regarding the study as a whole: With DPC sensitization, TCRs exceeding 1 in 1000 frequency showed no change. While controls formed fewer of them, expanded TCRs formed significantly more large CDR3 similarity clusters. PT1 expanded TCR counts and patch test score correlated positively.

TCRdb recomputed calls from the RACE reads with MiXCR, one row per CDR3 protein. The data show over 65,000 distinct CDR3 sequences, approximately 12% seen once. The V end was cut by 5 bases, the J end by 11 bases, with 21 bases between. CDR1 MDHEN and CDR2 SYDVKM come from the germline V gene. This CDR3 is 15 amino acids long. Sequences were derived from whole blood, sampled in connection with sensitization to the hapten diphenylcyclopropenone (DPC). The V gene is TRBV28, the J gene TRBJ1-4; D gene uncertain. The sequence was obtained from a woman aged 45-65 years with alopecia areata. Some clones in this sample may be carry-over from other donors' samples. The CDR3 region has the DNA TGTGCCAGCAGTCCCGGACGGATACCGGTCGGGAAACTGTTTTTT. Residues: CASSPGRIPVGKLFF.